This entry lists 27 T cell receptor beta chains sequenced from one sample in a study of T cell responses to AZD1222 COVID-19 vaccine. Clones were read by immunoSEQ multiplex PCR, and TCRdb kept only the in-frame ones, dropping some. Counted here are 210,000 or so clones, just over 90% occurring once; the ten biggest clones make up around 1%. Material: peripheral blood, obtained on day 0 of MenACWY control vaccination. Source of these receptors: an adult in good health.

This clone came up a few times. The CDR3 sequence is CASSEWTLSYEQYF. CDR3 coding DNA: TGTGCCAGCAGTGAGTGGACCCTCTCCTACGAGCAGTACTTC. The genes are TRBV6-1 and TRBJ2-7, with unresolved D. The CDR3 is made up of 14 amino acids. Germline V gene sequence: CDR1 MNHNS, CDR2 SASEGT. Between the trimmed V and J ends, which lost 3 bases and 0 bases, there was a span of 9 bases.

This chain joins TRBV11-2 and TRBJ2-1; D is possibly TRBD2 (7 bases). Germline V gene data show CDR1 as SGHAT and CDR2 as FQNNGV. This CDR3 spans 16 amino acids. Trimming took 5 bases from V and 8 from J, leaving 22 bases between them. The CDR3, as DNA: TGTGCCAGCAGCCCAGCGGGTGGGGGGGCCTTCTATGAGCAGTTCTTC. This encodes CASSPAGGGAFYEQFF.

This chain joins TRBV12-3 or TRBV12-4 and TRBJ1-2; a possible D gene is TRBD1 (5 bases). This CDR3 region has 13 residues. V lost 5 bases and J 3 bases, leaving 10 bases between the germline ends. The CDR3 loop is CASSLDSDYGYTF. CDR3 nucleotides: TGTGCCAGCAGTCTCGACAGTGACTATGGCTACACCTTC.

The chain employs TRBV5-1 and TRBJ1-2, with D unresolved. CDR1 is SGHRS and CDR2 is YFSETQ in the germline V gene. Trimming stripped 3 bases from V and 4 bases from J, with 16 bases between. CDR3 length equals 15 residues. The chain's CDR3 is CASSSGSPEAYGYTF. The CDR3 DNA follows: TGCGCCAGCAGCTCCGGGTCTCCCGAGGCCTATGGCTACACCTTC.

This chain uses TRBV5-1 with TRBJ2-2, with TRBD2 as a possible D gene (5 bases). Per the germline V gene, CDR1 is SGHRS and CDR2 is YFSETQ. Between the trimmed V and J ends, which lost 1 base and 1 base, there was a span of 5 bases. The CDR3 consists of 14 residues. CDR3 residues: CASSLTRNTGELFF. In DNA, the CDR3 is TGCGCCAGCAGCTTGACTAGGAACACCGGGGAGCTGTTTTTT.

A remark on this clone: Other DNA sequences from this sample encode an identical CDR3 as well. The V gene is TRBV27, the J gene TRBJ1-5; possibly TRBD1 for D (5 bases). The CDR3 is 14 residues long. From germline, CDR1 is MNHEY and CDR2 SMNVEV (reference sequence). V lost 3 bases, J lost 9 bases, and 15 bases lay in between. The CDR3 here is CASSLGRGEGPQHF. For the CDR3, the DNA is TGTGCCAGCAGTTTGGGTCGGGGGGAAGGGCCCCAGCATTTT.

The chain couples TRBV7-6 to TRBJ1-1; maybe TRBD1 (5 bases). The CDR3 contains 15 residues. Germline values: CDR1 SGHVS, CDR2 FNYEAQ. V was cut by 5 bases and J by 8 bases, with 21 bases left in between. This chain's CDR3 is CASSPNLGERKEAFF. Here the CDR3 DNA reads TGTGCCAGCAGCCCTAACTTAGGGGAACGGAAGGAAGCTTTCTTT.

Of note for this clone: One end of the junction does not line up with germline, which may come from a read error. This chain links TRBV24-1 with TRBJ1-2; D unclear. The CDR3 contains 11 residues. CDR1 is KGHDR, CDR2 SFDVKD, per germline. The CDR3 loop is CATSDLGRYAF. CDR3 coding DNA: TGTGCCACCAGTGATTTGGGCCGGTACGCCTTC.

This chain joins TRBV7-9 and TRBJ1-6; 8 bases line up with TRBD1. There are 14 residues in the CDR3. Germline loops: CDR1 SEHNR, CDR2 FQNEAQ (reference sequence). V was clipped by 4 bases and J by 8 bases; unmatched bases: 4. In DNA, the CDR3 is TGTGCCAGCAGCTCGGACAGGGTTGATTCACCCCTCCACTTT. Translating gives CASSSDRVDSPLHF. Based on the CDR3 plus reference TRBV7-9 and TRBJ1-6, the full variable domain is DTGVSQNPRHKITKRGQNVTFRCDPISEHNRLYWYRQTLGQGPEFLTYFQNEAQLEKSRLLSDRFSAERPKGSFSTLEIQRTEQGDSAMYLCASSSDRVDSPLHFGNGTRLTVT.

The CDR3 loop reads CASSRAGGRYEQYF. DNA for the CDR3: TGTGCCAGTAGTCGAGCCGGGGGAAGGTACGAGCAGTACTTC. The rearrangement joins TRBV19 to TRBJ2-7, with a possible D match to TRBD2 (6 bases). The ends were cut back, 5 bases at V and 4 bases at J, with 15 bases in the middle. The CDR3 is made up of 14 amino acids. Germline V gene sequence: CDR1 LNHDA, CDR2 SQIVND (reference sequence). Together with reference TRBV19 and TRBJ2-7, the CDR3 gives the full variable domain: DGGITQSPKYLFRKEGQNVTLSCEQNLNHDAMYWYRQDPGQGLRLIYYSQIVNDFQKGDIAEGYSVSREKKESFPLTVTSAQKNPTAFYLCASSRAGGRYEQYFGPGTRLTVT.

This chain connects TRBV29-1 to TRBJ2-3; 7 bases match TRBD2. CDR3 length: 14 amino acids. CDR1 and CDR2 from the germline V gene are SQVTM and ANQGSEA. J was trimmed by 0 bases and V by 3 bases; bases with no gene match: 3. CDR3: CSVEASGSTDTQYF. The CDR3 nucleotides read TGCAGCGTTGAGGCTAGCGGAAGCACAGATACGCAGTATTTT.

The J gene is TRBJ1-1, the V gene TRBV5-1; 10 bases align to TRBD1. Germline lookup yields CDR1 SGHRS and CDR2 YFSETQ. J gave up 3 bases and V 4 bases, and 0 bases lay outside the gene matches. The CDR3 spans 13 residues. The CDR3, as DNA: TGCGCCAGCAGCGGACAGGGGGACACTGAAGCTTTCTTT. Translating gives CASSGQGDTEAFF.

The chain has TRBV7-3 and TRBJ1-6; D is unclear. This CDR3 is 15 amino acids long. The V end lost 2 bases, the J end lost 4 bases, and 9 bases lay between the germline ends. Looked up from germline, CDR1 is SGHTA and CDR2 is FQGTGA. In DNA, the CDR3 is TGTGCCAGCAGCTTACAAGGCAGTTATAATTCACCCCTCCACTTT. Translated: CASSLQGSYNSPLHF.

CDR3 sequence: CASSELWGPQETQYF. The CDR3 DNA reads as TGTGCCAGCAGTGAACTATGGGGGCCCCAAGAGACCCAGTACTTC. This chain joins TRBV2 and TRBJ2-5, with a tentative D call TRBD1 (6 bases). V was cut by 2 bases and J by 1 base, with 11 bases left in between. Germline-derived CDR1 and CDR2 are SNHLY and FYNNEI. The CDR3 sequence is 15 residues long.

This sequence joins TRBV10-3 and TRBJ1-1, with D hard to call. V was pared by 0 bases and J by 0 bases, with 8 bases between. Per the germline V gene, CDR1 is ENHRY and CDR2 is SYGVKD. The CDR3 is made up of 15 amino acids. CDR3 in amino acids: CAISESGGMNTEAFF. The CDR3 nucleotides are TGTGCCATCAGTGAGTCGGGAGGTATGAACACTGAAGCTTTCTTT.

The chain carries TRBV16 and TRBJ1-2, with 7 bases matching TRBD1. The CDR3 covers 13 residues. Germline CDR1 is KGHSY and CDR2 is FQNENV. The trim removed 3 bases at V and 4 bases at J, leaving 2 bases unmatched. In nucleotides, the CDR3 is TGTGCCAGCAGCCAGGGACAGACCTATGGCTACACCTTC. Its protein is CASSQGQTYGYTF. Full variable domain (outside the CDR3, taken from reference TRBV16 and TRBJ1-2): GEEVAQTPKHLVRGEGQKAKLYCAPIKGHSYVFWYQQVLKNEFKFLISFQNENVFDETGMPKERFSAKCLPNSPCSLEIQATKLEDSAVYFCASSQGQTYGYTFGSGTRLTVV.

The J gene is TRBJ1-3, the V gene TRBV19; 7 bases are shared with TRBD1. Germline CDR1 is LNHDA and CDR2 is SQIVND (reference sequence). The CDR3 covers 17 residues. Germline trimming cut 7 bases from V and 1 base from J; bases unmatched to any gene: 13. This CDR3 reads CASIRKAGQISGNTIYF. For the CDR3, the DNA is TGTGCCAGTATCCGAAAGGCGGGACAGATTTCTGGAAACACCATATATTTT.

This chain connects TRBV10-1 to TRBJ2-3; D possibly corresponds to TRBD1 (6 bases). The length of the CDR3 is 15 residues. The V and J ends lost 3 bases and 1 base respectively, with 11 bases between them. The germline gives CDR1 WNHNN, CDR2 SYGVQD (reference sequence). The CDR3 nucleotides are TGCGCCAGCAGTGACCCCGGGACACGCACAGATACGCAGTATTTT. This encodes CASSDPGTRTDTQYF.

The V and J genes are TRBV4-3 and TRBJ2-2, with D tentatively TRBD1 (6 bases). The V gene's germline CDR1 is LGHNA and CDR2 YSLEER. The germline V and J ends were trimmed by 1 base and 3 bases, with 15 bases remaining between them. The CDR3 contains 17 residues. CDR3 bases: TGCGCCAGCAGCCAAGGGTTTGCAGGGGATTACACCGGGGAGCTGTTTTTT. Amino acids: CASSQGFAGDYTGELFF.

This CDR3 is CASSADRGRGKLFF. CDR3 nucleotides: TGCGCCAGCAGCGCGGACAGGGGGCGCGGAAAACTGTTTTTT. The chain links TRBV10-2 to TRBJ1-4; 11 bases are a match to TRBD1. Germline loops: CDR1 WSHSY, CDR2 SAAADI. Trimming at V came to 6 bases and at J to 10 bases, leaving 7 bases not matched to a gene. This CDR3 has 14 amino acids.

The chain is built from TRBV6-5 and TRBJ1-5; TRBD1 matches 11 bases. The CDR3 totals 14 residues. Per the germline V gene, CDR1 is MNHEY and CDR2 is SVGAGI. Trimming cost V 6 bases and J 5 bases; bases outside gene matches: 3. CDR3 sequence reads: CASSGQGADQPQHF. CDR3 coding DNA: TGTGCCAGCAGCGGACAGGGGGCCGATCAGCCCCAGCATTTT.

V gene TRBV27 combines with J gene TRBJ2-7, with 12 bases lining up with TRBD2. Trimming cost V 5 bases and J 13 bases; bases outside gene matches: 15. Germline V lookup: CDR1 MNHEY, CDR2 SMNVEV (reference sequence). The CDR3 has 15 residues. CDR3 residues: CASSPRRTSGVGAYF. CDR3 sequence (DNA): TGTGCCAGCAGTCCCAGAAGGACTAGCGGGGTAGGCGCCTACTTC.

This clone was observed a few times. The chain is built from TRBV2 and TRBJ2-7; 7 bases are shared with TRBD1. V lost 6 bases to trimming and J lost 6 bases; unmatched junction nucleotides: 5. In germline, CDR1 is SNHLY, CDR2 FYNNEI. The CDR3 length is 12 residues. The CDR3: CASRRGGREQYF. The CDR3, as DNA: TGTGCCAGCAGGCGAGGGGGCCGCGAGCAGTACTTC.

This clone was seen only once. This chain joins TRBV5-5 and TRBJ2-2; D perhaps matches TRBD2 (7 bases). The CDR3 is 16 residues long. Trimming stripped 1 base from V and 1 base from J, with 11 bases between. Per the germline V gene, CDR1 is SGHKS and CDR2 is YYEKEE (reference sequence). In nucleotides, the CDR3 is TGTGCCAGCAGCTTGATGGGAGGGGGGAACACCGGGGAGCTGTTTTTT. It yields the protein CASSLMGGGNTGELFF.

Worth noting for this clone: Other DNA sequences in this sample translate to the same CDR3. The chain recombines TRBV20-1 with TRBJ1-2; D gene unclear. In germline, CDR1 is DFQATT, CDR2 SNEGSKA (reference sequence). The CDR3 sequence is 12 residues long. V was shortened by 3 bases and J by 1 base, with 6 bases between the two germline ends. The CDR3 DNA follows: TGCAGTGCTAGTCTCCGTAACTATGGCTACACCTTC. Amino acids: CSASLRNYGYTF.

J is TRBJ2-1 and V is TRBV10-2; TRBD2 agrees at 11 bases. Germline loops: CDR1 WSHSY, CDR2 SAAADI. This CDR3 has 13 amino acids. Trimming removed 7 bases from V and 6 bases from J; junction bases left unmatched: 2. CDR3 protein: CASKLAGVNEQFF. CDR3 nucleotide sequence: TGCGCCAGCAAACTAGCGGGGGTCAATGAGCAGTTCTTC.

The rearrangement uses TRBV28 and TRBJ1-1; 7 nucleotides match TRBD1. J gave up 10 bases and V 3 bases, and 5 bases lay outside the gene matches. The CDR3 length is 12 residues. Germline V gives CDR1 MDHEN, CDR2 SYDVKM. CDR3 loop: CASSFGTAGAFF. DNA for the CDR3: TGTGCCAGCAGTTTCGGGACAGCCGGAGCTTTCTTT.